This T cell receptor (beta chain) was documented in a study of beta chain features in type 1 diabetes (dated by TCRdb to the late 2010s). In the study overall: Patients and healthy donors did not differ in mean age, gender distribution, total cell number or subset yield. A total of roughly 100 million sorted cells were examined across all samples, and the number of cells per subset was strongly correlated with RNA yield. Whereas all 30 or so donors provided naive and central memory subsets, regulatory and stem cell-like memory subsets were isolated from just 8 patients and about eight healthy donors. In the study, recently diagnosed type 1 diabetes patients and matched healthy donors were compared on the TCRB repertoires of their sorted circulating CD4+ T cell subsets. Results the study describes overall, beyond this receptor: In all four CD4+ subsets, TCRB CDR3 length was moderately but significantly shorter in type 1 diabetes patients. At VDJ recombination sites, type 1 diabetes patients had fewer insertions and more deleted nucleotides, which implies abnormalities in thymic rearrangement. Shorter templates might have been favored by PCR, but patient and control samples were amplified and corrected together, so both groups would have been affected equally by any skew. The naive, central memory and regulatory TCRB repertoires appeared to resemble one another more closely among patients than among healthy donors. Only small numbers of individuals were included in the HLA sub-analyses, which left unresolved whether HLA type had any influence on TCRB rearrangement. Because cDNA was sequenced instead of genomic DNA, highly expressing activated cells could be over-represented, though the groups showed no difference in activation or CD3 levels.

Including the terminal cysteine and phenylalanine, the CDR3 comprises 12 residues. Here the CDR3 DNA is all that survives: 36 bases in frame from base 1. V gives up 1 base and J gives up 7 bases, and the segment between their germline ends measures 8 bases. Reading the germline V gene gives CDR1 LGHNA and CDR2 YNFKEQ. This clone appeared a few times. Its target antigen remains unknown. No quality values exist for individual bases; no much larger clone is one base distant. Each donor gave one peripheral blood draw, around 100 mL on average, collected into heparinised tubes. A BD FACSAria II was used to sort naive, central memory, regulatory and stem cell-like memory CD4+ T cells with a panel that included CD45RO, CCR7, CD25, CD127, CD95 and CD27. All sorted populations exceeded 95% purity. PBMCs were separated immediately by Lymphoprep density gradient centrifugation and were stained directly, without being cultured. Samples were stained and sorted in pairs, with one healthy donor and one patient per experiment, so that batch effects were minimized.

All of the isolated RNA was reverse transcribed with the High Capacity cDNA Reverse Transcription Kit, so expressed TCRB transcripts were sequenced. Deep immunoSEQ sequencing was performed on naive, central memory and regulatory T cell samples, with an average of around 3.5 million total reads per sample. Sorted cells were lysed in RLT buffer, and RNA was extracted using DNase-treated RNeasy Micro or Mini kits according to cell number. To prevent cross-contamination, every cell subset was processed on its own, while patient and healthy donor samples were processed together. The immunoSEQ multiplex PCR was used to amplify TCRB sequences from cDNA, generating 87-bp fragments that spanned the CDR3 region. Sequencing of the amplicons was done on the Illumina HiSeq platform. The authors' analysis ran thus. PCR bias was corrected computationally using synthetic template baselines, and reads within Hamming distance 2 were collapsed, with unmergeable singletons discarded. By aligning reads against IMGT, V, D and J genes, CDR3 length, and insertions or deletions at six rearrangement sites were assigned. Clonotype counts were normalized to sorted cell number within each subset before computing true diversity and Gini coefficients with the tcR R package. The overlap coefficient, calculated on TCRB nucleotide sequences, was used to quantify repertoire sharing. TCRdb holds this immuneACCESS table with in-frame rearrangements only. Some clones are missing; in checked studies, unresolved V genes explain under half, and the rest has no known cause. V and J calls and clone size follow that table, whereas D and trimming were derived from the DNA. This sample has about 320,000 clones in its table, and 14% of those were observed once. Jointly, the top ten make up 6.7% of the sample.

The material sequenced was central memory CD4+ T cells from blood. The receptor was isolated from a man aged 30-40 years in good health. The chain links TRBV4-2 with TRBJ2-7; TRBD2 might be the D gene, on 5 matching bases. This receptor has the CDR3 CASSQGRSEQYF. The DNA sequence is TGTGCCAGCAGCCAAGGGAGGTCGGAGCAGTACTTC.